The 23 T cell receptor beta chains presented below share a single source sample, sequenced in a study of Ad26.COV2.S vaccination and SARS-CoV-2 variants. Treatment defined: over 15 received Ad26.COV2.S at low or high dose, single or two shots; about 5 received placebo; per-sample allocation not given. Samples were taken on day 63 after the first vaccine or placebo injection. Using immunoSEQ multiplex PCR, the repertoire was profiled, and TCRdb retains in-frame clones only, with some absent. The sample lists a few hundred thousand clones; 90% were seen once. This sample comprised peripheral blood, obtained in a trial of Ad26.COV2.S vaccine versus placebo. These receptor sequences come from a person aged 18-60 years who received the Ad26.COV2.S COVID-19 vaccine or a placebo.

A single count supports this clone. This chain connects TRBV11-2 to TRBJ2-7, with D tentatively TRBD1 or TRBD2 (5 bases each). Germline-derived CDR1 and CDR2 are SGHAT and FQNNGV. V lost 3 bases to trimming and J lost 3 bases, with 21 bases between them. This CDR3 is 17 amino acids long. The CDR3 DNA reads as TGTGCCAGCAGCTTGCGAAGGGGCGGGCGCCTATTCTACGAGCAGTACTTC. It codes for CASSLRRGGRLFYEQYF.

This clone appeared once. The genes are TRBV7-8 and TRBJ2-7; 8 bases agree with TRBD1. Germline CDR1 reads SGHVS; CDR2 reads FQNEAQ. V was pared by 6 bases and J by 5 bases, with 9 bases of the junction left unmatched. The CDR3 sequence is 14 residues long. The DNA of the CDR3 is TGTGCCAGCAGTTTGGGGCAGGGGGCCGACGAGCAGTACTTC. Translating gives CASSLGQGADEQYF.

CDR3: CATSETGAIQPQHF. CDR3 DNA: TGTGCCACCAGTGAGACAGGGGCGATTCAGCCCCAGCATTTT. V and J are TRBV24-1 and TRBJ1-5; 8 nucleotides match TRBD1. Trimming cost V 4 bases and J 6 bases; bases outside gene matches: 4. Germline V gene lookup returns CDR1 KGHDR and CDR2 SFDVKD. This CDR3 is 14 amino acids long.

The chain recombines TRBV28 with TRBJ2-7, with TRBD2 as a possible D gene (6 bases). The CDR3 runs to 14 residues. Per the germline V gene, CDR1 is MDHEN and CDR2 is SYDVKM. V lost 8 bases to trimming and J lost 7 bases, with 21 bases between them. Written as DNA, the CDR3 is TGTGCCAGCGGAAGTGGGACTCCGCGGTCTGAGCAGTACTTC. Amino acid sequence: CASGSGTPRSEQYF.

This clone was counted only a few times. The rearrangement joins TRBV7-9 to TRBJ2-7; D is possibly TRBD2 (6 bases). Trimming took 5 bases from V and 2 from J, leaving 13 bases between them. Germline CDR1 and CDR2: SEHNR and FQNEAQ (reference sequence). The CDR3 is made up of 14 amino acids. CDR3 region: CASSPNSGPYEQYF. In DNA, the CDR3 is TGTGCCAGCAGCCCCAATAGCGGACCCTACGAGCAGTACTTC.

The V and J genes are TRBV7-2 and TRBJ2-1; 8 nucleotides agree with TRBD2. Germline V gene data show CDR1 as SGHTA and CDR2 as FQGNSA. The CDR3 runs 15 residues. The trim removed 1 base at V and 10 bases at J, leaving 9 bases unmatched. This CDR3 is CASSLVIGLAEEQFF. The CDR3 region has the DNA TGTGCCAGCAGCTTAGTAATTGGACTAGCAGAGGAGCAGTTCTTC.

The chain couples TRBV27 to TRBJ1-1, with D maybe TRBD1 (5 bases). The V gene's germline CDR1 is MNHEY and CDR2 SMNVEV (reference sequence). This CDR3 comprises 14 residues. The V and J ends lost 0 bases and 3 bases respectively, with 8 bases between them. The chain's CDR3 is CASSLSREDTEAFF. The CDR3 DNA reads as TGTGCCAGCAGTTTATCCAGGGAGGACACTGAAGCTTTCTTT.

The chain combines TRBV10-3 with TRBJ1-6; 8 nucleotides agree with TRBD1. The trim removed 2 bases at V and 15 bases at J, leaving 24 bases unmatched. The CDR3 contains 19 residues. Germline CDR1 ENHRY, CDR2 SYGVKD. CDR3 in DNA: TGTGCCATCAGTGAGGCTAGGCCGGGACAGGAGTCTCTCTTTAGGGACCTCCACTTT. Protein sequence: CAISEARPGQESLFRDLHF.

V usage is TRBV28 and J usage is TRBJ2-3, with TRBD2 matching 7 bases. This CDR3 has 15 residues. The ends lost 8 bases at V and 0 bases at J; junction bases unmatched: 8. Per the germline V gene, CDR1 is MDHEN and CDR2 is SYDVKM. The CDR3, as DNA: TGTGCCAGCCGTAGGGACTACCTTAGCACAGATACGCAGTATTTT. It codes for CASRRDYLSTDTQYF.

In this sample, this clone turned up once. The chain combines TRBV5-1 with TRBJ2-2; the D is unclear. CDR1 is SGHRS, CDR2 YFSETQ, per germline. This CDR3 region has 15 residues. Trimming cost V 0 bases and J 1 base, with 7 bases left between them. CDR3 nucleotides: TGCGCCAGCAGCTTGGGTTGGGGGAACACCGGGGAGCTGTTTTTT. Translated, it gives CASSLGWGNTGELFF.

In its sample, this clone was seen once. The CDR3 DNA reads as TGTGCCAGCAGTTTCTTGCACGTCAGTGGAATCTACGAGCAGTACTTC. It specifies CASSFLHVSGIYEQYF. This rearrangement joins TRBV27 to TRBJ2-7; D is undetermined. CDR3 length equals 16 residues. Trimming left V 3 bases short and J 3 bases short, with 18 bases between. Germline V lookup: CDR1 MNHEY, CDR2 SMNVEV (reference sequence).

The CDR3 region is CASSPTGRETQYF. CDR3 nucleotides: TGCGCCAGCAGTCCGACAGGGCGAGAGACCCAGTACTTC. The chain combines TRBV10-2 with TRBJ2-5; 7 positions agree with TRBD1. Germline CDR1 is WSHSY and CDR2 is SAAADI. Unmatched junction bases numbered 4, after V lost 5 bases and J lost 4 bases. The length of the CDR3 is 13 residues.

V gene TRBV2 combines with J gene TRBJ2-5; D is perhaps TRBD1 (6 bases). The CDR3 covers 15 residues. Trimming stripped 7 bases from V and 2 bases from J, with 17 bases between. Germline loops: CDR1 SNHLY, CDR2 FYNNEI. CDR3 sequence (DNA): TGTGCCAGCAAGGGGGATTGGGGGCCGCAAGAGACCCAGTACTTC. This gives the protein CASKGDWGPQETQYF.

The chain employs TRBV30 and TRBJ2-2; 8 nucleotides line up with TRBD1. V was pared by 5 bases and J by 6 bases, with 2 bases of the junction left unmatched. The CDR3 sequence is 12 residues long. Germline lookup yields CDR1 GTSNPN and CDR2 SVGIG (reference sequence). CDR3: CAWGQGSGELFF. The CDR3 DNA sequence: TGTGCCTGGGGACAGGGCTCCGGGGAGCTGTTTTTT.

The V gene is TRBV18, the J gene TRBJ1-2, with D tentatively TRBD1 (5 bases). The CDR3 consists of 15 residues. V was shortened by 4 bases and J by 4 bases, with 16 bases between the two germline ends. Germline V gene lookup returns CDR1 KGHSH and CDR2 LQKENI. DNA of the CDR3: TGTGCCAGCTCACAAGAACCGGGGGGGACCTATGGCTACACCTTC. This translates into CASSQEPGGTYGYTF.

This clone has a single count. This chain uses TRBV19 with TRBJ1-4; D unresolved. The CDR3 loop spans 13 amino acids. The V and J ends lost 0 bases and 7 bases respectively, with 6 bases between them. CDR1 LNHDA and CDR2 SQIVND come from the germline V gene (reference sequence). CDR3 sequence reads: CASSIDPLEKLFF. DNA for the CDR3: TGTGCCAGTAGTATAGACCCGCTTGAAAAACTGTTTTTT.

J is TRBJ1-4 and V is TRBV19; D not certain. Germline CDR1 and CDR2: LNHDA and SQIVND (reference sequence). This CDR3 has 17 amino acids. V lost 3 bases, J lost 7 bases, and 21 bases lay in between. The CDR3 protein is CASSMRSGIGVGEKLFF. The CDR3 DNA reads as TGTGCCAGTAGTATGCGATCCGGGATCGGTGTTGGTGAAAAACTGTTTTTT. The full variable domain, completed using reference TRBV19 and TRBJ1-4, is DGGITQSPKYLFRKEGQNVTLSCEQNLNHDAMYWYRQDPGQGLRLIYYSQIVNDFQKGDIAEGYSVSREKKESFPLTVTSAQKNPTAFYLCASSMRSGIGVGEKLFFGSGTQLSVL.

The chain links TRBV28 to TRBJ1-5, with D possibly matching TRBD1 (5 bases). CDR1 and CDR2 (germline): MDHEN, SYDVKM. The CDR3 is 13 residues long. The V and J ends lost 7 bases and 8 bases respectively, with 15 bases between them. CDR3 loop: CASTFYGGEPQHF. The CDR3 nucleotides are TGTGCCAGCACTTTCTATGGGGGGGAGCCCCAGCATTTT.

The chain has TRBV7-2 and TRBJ2-7; 11 bases map to TRBD2. V was pared by 5 bases and J by 3 bases, with 0 bases of the junction left unmatched. CDR1 SGHTA and CDR2 FQGNSA come from the germline V gene. CDR3 length: 13 amino acids. DNA for the CDR3: TGTGCCAGCAGCACTAGCGGGAGCTACGAGCAGTACTTC. This gives the protein CASSTSGSYEQYF.

The chain combines TRBV6-1 with TRBJ1-5; perhaps TRBD1 as D (5 bases). V lost 1 base to trimming and J lost 1 base, with 11 bases between them. The CDR3 is made up of 16 amino acids. CDR1 and CDR2 from the germline V gene are MNHNS and SASEGT. The CDR3 DNA reads as TGTGCCAGCAGTGAAGTGGCGTGGGGGAGCAATCAGCCCCAGCATTTT. Translating it yields CASSEVAWGSNQPQHF.

This clone is a singleton in its sample. The rearrangement links TRBV7-6 to TRBJ2-5, with 13 bases matching TRBD2. The V gene end was trimmed by 5 bases and the J gene end by 4 bases; junction bases not matched to a gene: 10. The CDR3 runs 17 residues. Germline CDR1 reads SGHVS; CDR2 reads FNYEAQ. As DNA, the CDR3 is TGTGCCAGCAGCCCAGGACTAGCGGGAGTGAAACCAGAGACCCAGTACTTC. Protein product: CASSPGLAGVKPETQYF.

The J gene is TRBJ2-1, the V gene TRBV5-6; D remains ambiguous. Germline-derived CDR1 and CDR2 are SGHDT and YYEEEE. The V end was cut by 0 bases, the J end by 10 bases, with 11 bases between. This CDR3 is built from 13 residues. The CDR3 DNA reads as TGTGCCAGCAGCTTGGTCGGTAGTAGGGAGCAGTTCTTC. Translation gives CASSLVGSREQFF.

V gene TRBV7-9 combines with J gene TRBJ2-3; no reliable D call. The germline V gene has CDR1 SEHNR and CDR2 FQNEAQ (reference sequence). V was trimmed by 4 bases and J by 2 bases, leaving 7 bases between them. CDR3 length: 13 amino acids. The CDR3 here is CASSSANTDTQYF. The CDR3 bases are TGTGCCAGCAGCTCGGCGAACACAGATACGCAGTATTTT. The full variable domain, completed using reference TRBV7-9 and TRBJ2-3, is DTGVSQNPRHKITKRGQNVTFRCDPISEHNRLYWYRQTLGQGPEFLTYFQNEAQLEKSRLLSDRFSAERPKGSFSTLEIQRTEQGDSAMYLCASSSANTDTQYFGPGTRLTVL.